Each of the 8 T cell receptor beta chains below was sequenced from the same sample in a study of blood T cell repertoires in COVID-19. Sequenced by immunoSEQ multiplex PCR; TCRdb stores in-frame clones only, minus some. The sample lists roughly 220,000 clones, about 84% occurring once. The specimen was PBMCs or T cells enriched from blood (not recorded which). The origin of the receptors is a man aged 25 to 40 with acute COVID-19.

The sample holds a few counts of this clone. The V gene is TRBV7-2, the J gene TRBJ1-6; 10 nucleotides align to TRBD1. Germline V CDR1 and CDR2: SGHTA, FQGNSA. CDR3 length: 14 residues. The trim removed 5 bases at V and 10 bases at J, leaving 5 bases unmatched. The DNA for the CDR3 is TGTGCCAGCAGCCCGGGACAGGGGTCGTCACCCCTCCACTTT. Amino acid sequence: CASSPGQGSSPLHF.

The chain carries TRBV28 and TRBJ1-1; D remains unclear. The germline V gene encodes CDR1 MDHEN and CDR2 SYDVKM. The CDR3 contains 12 residues. The V and J ends lost 9 bases and 3 bases respectively, with 11 bases between them. The CDR3 is CASEGGYTEAFF. The DNA for the CDR3 is TGTGCCAGTGAGGGCGGTTACACTGAAGCTTTCTTT.

This rearrangement joins TRBV20-1 to TRBJ2-2; D is undetermined. From germline, CDR1 is DFQATT and CDR2 SNEGSKA (reference sequence). V lost 4 bases and J lost 5, with 5 bases in between. The CDR3 has 11 residues. CDR3 DNA sequence: TGCAGTGCTACCCGGACCGGGGAGCTGTTTTTT. It translates to CSATRTGELFF.

The chain recombines TRBV11-2 with TRBJ2-2, with TRBD1 matching over 7 bases. The CDR3 is 15 amino acids. Trimming cost V 5 bases and J 0 bases; bases outside gene matches: 3. Germline assignment: CDR1 SGHAT and CDR2 FQNNGV. The CDR3 loop reads CASSPGTANTGELFF. In DNA, the CDR3 is TGTGCCAGCAGCCCTGGGACAGCGAACACCGGGGAGCTGTTTTTT.

The genes are TRBV24-1 and TRBJ1-5, with a weak D call TRBD1 (6 bases). The germline V gene encodes CDR1 KGHDR and CDR2 SFDVKD. CDR3 length equals 14 residues. The V and J ends lost 6 bases and 6 bases respectively, with 14 bases between them. CDR3 residues: CATSRGGFIQPQHF. CDR3 DNA: TGTGCCACCAGTAGGGGGGGATTCATTCAGCCCCAGCATTTT.

The genes are TRBV19 and TRBJ2-3; maybe TRBD1 (6 bases). The CDR3 contains 12 residues. Trimming removed 6 bases from V and 9 bases from J, with 13 bases in between. From germline, CDR1 is LNHDA and CDR2 SQIVND (reference sequence). CDR3 amino acids: CASSDRFGTQYF. Written as DNA, the CDR3 is TGTGCCAGTAGCGACAGGTTTGGGACGCAGTATTTT.

This clone has more than one count but fewer than ten. The rearrangement uses TRBV11-2 and TRBJ2-1; 7 nucleotides agree with TRBD2. Looked up from germline, CDR1 is SGHAT and CDR2 is FQNNGV. The ends lost 5 bases at V and 0 bases at J; junction bases unmatched: 1. The CDR3 spans 14 residues. The CDR3: CASSPGGSYNEQFF. The DNA for the CDR3 is TGTGCCAGCAGCCCGGGGGGCTCCTACAATGAGCAGTTCTTC.

The chain is built from TRBV3-1 (or the pseudogene TRBV3-2) and TRBJ2-5; the match to TRBD2 covers 7 bases. V gave up 4 bases and J gave up 5 bases; unmatched junction bases: 10. CDR1 LGHDT and CDR2 YNNKEL come from the germline V gene (reference sequence). The CDR3 has 15 amino acids. The CDR3: CASSRETSEVETQYF. CDR3 DNA sequence: TGTGCCAGCAGCCGAGAAACTAGCGAGGTGGAGACCCAGTACTTC.